The T cell receptor beta chain under discussion was sequenced for a study of shared clonotypes between healthy human individuals. Profiling relied on immunoSEQ multiplex PCR, and the TCRdb table lists in-frame clones only, not all of them. Of 1.6 million or so clones in the sample, approximately 98.5% were seen once. Looked up from germline, CDR1 is SGHRS and CDR2 is YFSETQ. The CDR3 is 17 amino acids. With V trimmed by 2 bases and J by 4 bases, 14 bases remained unmatched. The chain uses TRBV5-1 and TRBJ1-1, with TRBD1 identical over 7 bases. The specimen sequenced was naive CD4+ T cells sorted from blood. Subset here: CD45RA+ positively selected. This TCR derives from a man aged 30-40 years in good health. CDR3 sequence (DNA): TGCGCCAGCAGCTTACAGGGGCCCCGGGGAGGTGGCACTGAAGCTTTCTTT. Its translation: CASSLQGPRGGGTEAFF.